This T cell receptor (beta chain) was documented in a study of shared clonotypes between healthy human individuals. Libraries were prepared by immunoSEQ multiplex PCR; TCRdb keeps only in-frame clonotypes and omits some of them. The sample has about 2 million clones; approximately 95% are singletons. Terminally differentiated effector memory CD45RA+ cells were left out of the naive CD8 fraction, which was CD45RO-negative and positively selected for CCR7. The TCR was taken from a man aged 18 to 30 in good health. The specimen sequenced was naive CD8+ T cells sorted from blood.

The CDR3 loop reads CASKPGTDYGYTF. Written as DNA, the CDR3 is TGTGCCAGCAAGCCCGGGACGGACTATGGCTACACCTTC. This chain links TRBV5-4 with TRBJ1-2, with D possibly being TRBD1 (5 bases). CDR1 and CDR2 (germline): SGHNT, YYREEE (reference sequence). This CDR3 spans 13 amino acids. Trimming took off 6 bases at V and 3 bases at J, with 12 bases between the two ends.